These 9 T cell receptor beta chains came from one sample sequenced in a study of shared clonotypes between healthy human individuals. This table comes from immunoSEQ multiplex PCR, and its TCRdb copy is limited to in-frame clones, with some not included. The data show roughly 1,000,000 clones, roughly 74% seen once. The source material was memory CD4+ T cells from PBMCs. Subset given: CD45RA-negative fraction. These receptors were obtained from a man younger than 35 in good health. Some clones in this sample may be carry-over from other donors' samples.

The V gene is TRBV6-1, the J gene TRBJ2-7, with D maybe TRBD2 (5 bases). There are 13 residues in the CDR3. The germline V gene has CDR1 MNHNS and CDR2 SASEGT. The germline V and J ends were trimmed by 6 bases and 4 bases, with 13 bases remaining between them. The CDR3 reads CASSTIWTYEQYF. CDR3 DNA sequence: TGTGCCAGCAGCACAATATGGACTTACGAGCAGTACTTC.

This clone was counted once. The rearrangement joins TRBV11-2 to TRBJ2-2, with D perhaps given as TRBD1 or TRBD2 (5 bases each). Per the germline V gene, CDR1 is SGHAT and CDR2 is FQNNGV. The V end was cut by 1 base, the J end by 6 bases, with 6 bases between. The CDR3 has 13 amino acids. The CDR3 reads CASSLVGAGELFF. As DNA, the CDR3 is TGTGCCAGCAGCTTAGTGGGGGCCGGGGAGCTGTTTTTT.

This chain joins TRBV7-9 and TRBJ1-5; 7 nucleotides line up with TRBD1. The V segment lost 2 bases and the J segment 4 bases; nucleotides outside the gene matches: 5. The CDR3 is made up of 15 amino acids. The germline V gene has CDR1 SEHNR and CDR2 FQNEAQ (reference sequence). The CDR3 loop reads CASSLSAGGNQPQHF. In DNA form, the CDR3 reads TGTGCCAGCAGCTTAAGTGCAGGGGGAAATCAGCCCCAGCATTTT.

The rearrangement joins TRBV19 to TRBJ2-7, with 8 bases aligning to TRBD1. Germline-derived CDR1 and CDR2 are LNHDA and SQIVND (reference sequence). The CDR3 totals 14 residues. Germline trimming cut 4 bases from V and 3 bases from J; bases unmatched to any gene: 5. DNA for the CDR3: TGTGCCAGTAGTACCGGGACAGGCAACTACGAGCAGTACTTC. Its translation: CASSTGTGNYEQYF. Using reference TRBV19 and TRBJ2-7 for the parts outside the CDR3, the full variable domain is DGGITQSPKYLFRKEGQNVTLSCEQNLNHDAMYWYRQDPGQGLRLIYYSQIVNDFQKGDIAEGYSVSREKKESFPLTVTSAQKNPTAFYLCASSTGTGNYEQYFGPGTRLTVT.

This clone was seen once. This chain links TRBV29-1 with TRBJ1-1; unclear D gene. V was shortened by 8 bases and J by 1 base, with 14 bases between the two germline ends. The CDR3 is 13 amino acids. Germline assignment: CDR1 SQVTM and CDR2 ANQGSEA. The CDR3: CSLGRLSNTEAFF. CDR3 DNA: TGCAGCCTTGGGCGGCTGTCGAACACTGAAGCTTTCTTT.

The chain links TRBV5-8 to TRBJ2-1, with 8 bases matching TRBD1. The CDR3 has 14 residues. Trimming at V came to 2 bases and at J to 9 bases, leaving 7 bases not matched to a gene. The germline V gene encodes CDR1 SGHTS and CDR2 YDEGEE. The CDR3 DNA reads TGTGCCAGCAGCTTCAGGACAGGGATGGTTGAGCAGTTCTTC. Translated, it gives CASSFRTGMVEQFF.

The CDR3 sequence is CASSPPGRSQPQHF. In DNA form, the CDR3 reads TGTGCCAGCAGCCCACCGGGGCGAAGTCAGCCCCAGCATTTT. This chain uses TRBV9 with TRBJ1-5; D possibly corresponds to TRBD1 (5 bases). This CDR3 has 14 amino acids. Trimming took 4 bases from V and 6 from J, leaving 14 bases between them. Germline V gives CDR1 SGDLS, CDR2 YYNGEE.

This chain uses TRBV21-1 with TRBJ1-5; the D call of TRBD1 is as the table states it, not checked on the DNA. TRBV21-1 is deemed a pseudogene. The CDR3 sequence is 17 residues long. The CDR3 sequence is CASSKGHRGNSNQPQHF. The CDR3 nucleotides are TGTGCCAGCAGCAAGGGCCATAGGGGAAATAGCAATCAGCCCCAGCATTTT.

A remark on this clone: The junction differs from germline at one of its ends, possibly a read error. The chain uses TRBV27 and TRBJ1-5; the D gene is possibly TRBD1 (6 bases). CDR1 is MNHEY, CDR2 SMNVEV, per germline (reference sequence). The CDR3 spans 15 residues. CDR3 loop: CASSLANRARSAPAF. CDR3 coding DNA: TGTGCCAGCAGTTTAGCCAACAGGGCCCGATCAGCCCCAGCATTT.